A single T cell receptor (beta chain) is shown here with its context. Original handling: Estimation of nucleated cell counts relied on the amplification of reference gene primers. The protocol was immunoSEQ multiplex PCR, while the TCRdb copy is restricted to in-frame clones and leaves out a portion. That table supplies the V and J calls and clone size; D and trimming were determined from the DNA. The table includes approximately 300,000 clones, 87% detected once. With 3 bases clipped from V and 3 bases from J, the junction kept 4 bases outside the gene matches. The CDR3 extends over 14 amino acids. Germline CDR1 and CDR2: MNHNS and SASEGT. The age range of participants was about 18 to 95 years, with residence in more than 20 US areas. The data originate from a study of blood T cell repertoires in COVID-19.

Source material: PBMCs or T cells enriched from blood (not recorded which). The clonotype comes from a young woman who had recovered from COVID-19. This chain connects TRBV6-1 to TRBJ1-1; 7 bases match TRBD1. The CDR3: CASSENTGDTEAFF. The CDR3 region has the DNA TGTGCCAGCAGTGAGAATACAGGGGACACTGAAGCTTTCTTT.